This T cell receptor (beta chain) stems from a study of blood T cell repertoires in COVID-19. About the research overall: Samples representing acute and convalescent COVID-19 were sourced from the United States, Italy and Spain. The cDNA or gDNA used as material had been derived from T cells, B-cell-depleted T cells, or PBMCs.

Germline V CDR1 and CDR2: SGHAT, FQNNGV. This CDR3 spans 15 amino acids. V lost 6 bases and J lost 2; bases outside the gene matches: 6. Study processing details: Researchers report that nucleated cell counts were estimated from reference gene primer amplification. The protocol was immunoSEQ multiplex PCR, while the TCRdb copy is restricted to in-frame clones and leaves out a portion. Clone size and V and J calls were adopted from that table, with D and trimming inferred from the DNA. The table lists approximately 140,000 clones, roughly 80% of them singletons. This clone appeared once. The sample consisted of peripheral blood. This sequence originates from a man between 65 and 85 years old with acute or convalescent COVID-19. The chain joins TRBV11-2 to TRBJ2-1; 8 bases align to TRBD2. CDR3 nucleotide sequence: TGTGCCAGCAGTTACGGGACTAGGGCCTACAATGAGCAGTTCTTC. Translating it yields CASSYGTRAYNEQFF.